This T cell receptor (beta chain) was retrieved from a study of T cells expressing NK-cell markers (dated by TCRdb to between 2020 and 2021). A note on the overall study: Seven or eight donors provided sorted CD3+CD56+NKG2C+, CD3+CD56+NKG2C- and CD3+CD56-NKG2C+ T-cell subsets, whose TCR beta-chain repertoires were profiled. Seven of the eight sequenced donors were HCMV-seropositive and one was HCMV-seronegative. All eight donors whose samples were sequenced were randomly selected healthy volunteers, three of them men and five women. The libraries were sequenced on Illumina HiSeq 2000/2500, MiSeq or NextSeq, producing 2 x 150 bp reads.

Concerning this clonotype: Its antigen is currently not known.

HCMV-specific IgG was detected in serum with a commercial ELISA kit to determine HCMV serostatus. Peripheral blood mononuclear cells were isolated from blood by Ficoll density gradient centrifugation. Study-level results and caveats: Whether the expanded NKG2C-expressing T cell clones were specific for HCMV antigens remained unclear. Those dominant clonotypes were again the most abundant among CD3+CD56-NKG2C+ cells in a handful of donors, at about 25-60.1%. In a handful of donors, the dominant CD3+CD56+NKG2C+ clonotypes were found to rank among the top 10 CD8+ clonotypes and to make up roughly 1.0-7.0% of CD8+ T cells.

From the germline V gene, CDR1 is SGHRS and CDR2 is YFSETQ. The CDR3 starts with the cysteine, ends with the phenylalanine, and has 16 residues. No coding sequence is recorded. The sequencer listed for this sample is Illumina HiSeq 2000. TCR beta cDNA libraries were made by 5'RACE template switching that added a universal primer site and unique molecular identifiers. Synthesis of cDNA was primed from the TCR beta constant segment and was followed by two consecutive PCR amplification steps. The authors processed their data as follows. MIGEC handled demultiplexing of the reads and grouping by UMI, while MiTCR was used to assemble and quantify clonotypes. To exclude erroneous sequences, only TCR cDNA sequences supported by at least two reads were retained. The tcR package was used for downstream repertoire analysis, with clonotypes matched between fractions based on CDR3 nucleotide sequence plus V segment. VDJmatch was used to annotate antigen specificity against VDJdb, with one amino acid substitution in CDR3 permitted. TCRdb reprocessed the public reads and reports one entry per CDR3 protein sequence, without DNA. These V and J calls originate from TCRdb's pipeline instead of the authors' own analysis. The record for this sample contains roughly 390,000 distinct CDR3 sequences. The top ten constitute about 10% of the sample.

Rearrangement joined TRBV5-1 to TRBJ2-3; TCRdb proposes TRBD1, but this gene call is untestable without DNA. The TCR sequence derives from a woman in her 50s in good health. Donor details come from another sample of the same person, matched by shared clones. Input material: blood T cells: a sorted CD56 or NKG2C T cell subset, CD4+ or CD8+ T cells, or bulk PBMC T cells (not recorded which). The CDR3 reads CASSPGGVPLGDTQYF.